This section outlines one T cell receptor beta chain sequence together with its context. Its matching antigen is unknown. This CDR3 contains 15 residues. V lost 6 bases to trimming and J lost 3 bases; unmatched junction nucleotides: 11. Germline lookup yields CDR1 WNHNN and CDR2 SYGVQD (reference sequence). This sample is drawn from a study of shared clonotypes between healthy human individuals. Produced via immunoSEQ multiplex PCR; TCRdb's table is partial and in-frame only. The sample has some 240,000 clones; about 65% are singletons. Overall study findings and caveats: Some clonotypes were shared by all four sorted-subset donors, while others were not shared. The non-shared ones had lower generation probabilities than the shared ones.

Sequencing was performed on memory CD4+ T cells sorted from blood. Described subset: CD45RA-negative fraction. The sequence was collected from a man aged 30 to 45 in good health. This chain links TRBV10-1 with TRBJ2-7, with 7 bases that match TRBD1. CDR3 sequence (DNA): TGCGCCAGCAGCTCAGACAGGGAGCCCCGCTACGAGCAGTACTTC. Translated: CASSSDREPRYEQYF.